A selection of T cell receptor beta chains follows, all from one sample in a study of shared clonotypes between healthy human individuals. TCRdb's copy holds only in-frame clones and misses some; the assay was immunoSEQ multiplex PCR. Of 1.4 million to 1.5 million clones in the sample, over 95% were seen once. Sequencing was carried out using naive CD4+ T cells sorted from blood. The receptors shown here come from a man aged 25 to 45 in good health. The conserved cysteine and the conserved F or W are not part of the CDR3 here. Size values are once, few and many counts, or a class for expanded clones, and some rows have none.

clone size	V gene	J gene	CDR3 protein
.	TRBV25-1	TRBJ2-7	ASSVTGSHEQY
.	TRBV9	TRBJ2-6	ASSAGGTSGANVLT
.	TRBV5-5	TRBJ2-1	ASRENLGQGFDEQF
.	TRBV15	TRBJ1-5	ATSRALNRDNQPQH
.	TRBV2	TRBJ2-7	ASRLSGAGVKEQY
.	TRBV18	TRBJ1-3	ASSPTGLYSGNTIY
.	TRBV14	TRBJ1-2	ASSRRGPNYGYT
.	TRBV5-4	TRBJ1-1	ASSLEQGAPEAF
.	TRBV19	TRBJ1-1	ASSIIGGRMNTEAF
.	TRBV4-3	TRBJ1-2	ASSQDVGGLYGYT
.	TRBV18	TRBJ1-1	ASSKRGHTEAF
.	TRBV28	TRBJ1-2	ASSLPGGRNYGYT
.	TRBV18	TRBJ1-2	ASSPTGGGNYGYT
once	TRBV21-1	TRBJ1-4	ASSKRMKGTNEKLF
.	TRBV7-9	TRBJ2-6	ASSRDRSSSGANVLT
.	TRBV27	TRBJ2-5	ASSFSSGREETQY
.	TRBV5-1	TRBJ2-3	ASSLEGARDTQY
.	TRBV5-1	TRBJ1-2	ASSAYAGTGPDGYT
.	TRBV6-5	TRBJ2-3	ASRSIANANTQY
.	TRBV5-8	TRBJ2-3	ASSPGLAGGGFTDTQY
.	TRBV12-5	TRBJ1-2	ASGFPGGGYT
.	TRBV6-1	TRBJ2-3	ASSALAAPPATDTQY
.	TRBV19	TRBJ1-1	ASMRDRLNTEAF
.	TRBV28	TRBJ1-2	ASLRQGARGYT
.	TRBV5-7	TRBJ2-3	ASSLEVSERITDTQY
.	TRBV5-6	TRBJ2-5	ASSWDNAETQY
.	TRBV28	TRBJ1-5	ASSPGQAIVQPQH
.	TRBV2	TRBJ2-2	ASRASGMNTGELF
.	TRBV4-3	TRBJ2-3	ASSQPGQGTDTQY
.	TRBV9	TRBJ2-1	ASSQTTGGSYNEQF
.	TRBV7-6	TRBJ2-7	ASSLNGIAFSYEQY
.	TRBV6-1	TRBJ1-4	ASSEAVHATNEKLF
.	TRBV29-1	TRBJ1-2	SVALGQGYGYT
once	TRBV6-5	TRBJ1-5	ASRAGGVQPQH
.	TRBV29-1	TRBJ2-7	SVETGAYEQY
.	TRBV11-2	TRBJ2-2	ASSLEAITGELF
.	TRBV7-2	TRBJ1-5	ASSQTGGRYNQPQH
.	TRBV19	TRBJ1-5	ASSRTPGRPNQPQH
few	TRBV7-9	TRBJ1-1	ASSLYTEAF
.	TRBV27	TRBJ2-5	ASSLSLRGGEETQY
.	TRBV28	TRBJ1-3	ASSFLGAGGNTIY
.	TRBV28	TRBJ2-7	ASSFNRREVTSDEQY
.	TRBV5-5	TRBJ2-2	ASSLRQGVGTGELF
.	TRBV6-5	TRBJ2-7	ASSTSYEQY